The 32 T cell receptor beta chains given below trace back to one sample, sequenced in a study of cytomegalovirus exposure and HLA in healthy donors. 60 Vbeta and 13 Jbeta primers were used in PCR. The data were produced by immunoSEQ multiplex PCR, yet TCRdb's version contains in-frame clones alone and is incomplete. The table lists about 87,000 clones, 7.6% of them singletons. Specimen: PBMCs. These receptors originate from a man aged 45 to 65 in good health and CMV-seronegative.

This clone was observed a few times. The genes are TRBV6-1 and TRBJ2-2, with 8 bases fitting TRBD2. CDR1 and CDR2 (germline): MNHNS, SASEGT. The V segment lost 10 bases and the J segment 4 bases; nucleotides outside the gene matches: 8. This CDR3 has 14 residues. The CDR3 DNA reads TGTGCCACTCCCATAGCGGGAAGCACCGGGGAGCTGTTTTTT. This gives the protein CATPIAGSTGELFF.

V gene TRBV29-1 combines with J gene TRBJ1-2, with a possible D match to TRBD1 (6 bases). The CDR3 runs 15 residues. Germline lookup yields CDR1 SQVTM and CDR2 ANQGSEA. Here the CDR3 DNA reads TGCAGTACTCCCGCGGGGGGCTTAGCTAACTATGGCTACACCTTC. This gives the protein CSTPAGGLANYGYTF. The whole variable domain, remainder taken from reference TRBV29-1 and TRBJ1-2, is SAVISQKPSRDICQRGTSLTIQCQVDSQVTMMFWYRQQPGQSLTLIATANQGSEATYESGFVIDKFPISRPNLTFSTLTVSNMSPEDSSIYLCSTPAGGLANYGYTFGSGTRLTVV.

The rearrangement uses TRBV27 and TRBJ2-3; 12 bases align to TRBD2. In germline, CDR1 is MNHEY, CDR2 SMNVEV (reference sequence). The CDR3 has 19 amino acids. V dropped 1 base and J dropped 2; count of bases not matched to a gene: 10. The CDR3 sequence is CASSLYVTSGSYATDTQYF. CDR3 nucleotides: TGTGCCAGCAGTTTATATGTGACTAGCGGGAGTTACGCCACAGATACGCAGTATTTT.

This chain joins TRBV6-5 and TRBJ1-1; 8 bases align to TRBD1. There are 13 residues in the CDR3. CDR1 is MNHEY, CDR2 SVGAGI, per germline. V lost 6 bases and J lost 11; bases outside the gene matches: 11. In nucleotides, the CDR3 is TGTGCCAGCAGCCCTTCGCCCGGGGACAGGGCTTTCTTT. Protein: CASSPSPGDRAFF.

The rearrangement uses TRBV23-1 and TRBJ2-1; 13 nucleotides line up with TRBD2. TRBV23-1 is an open reading frame, and its role is uncertain. The ends lost 3 bases at V and 0 bases at J; junction bases unmatched: 14. This CDR3 is 21 amino acids long. CDR3 sequence (DNA): TGCGCCAGCAGTCACCCGCGTGACCCTGGACTAGCGGGAGACTCCTACAATGAGCAGTTCTTC. Translated: CASSHPRDPGLAGDSYNEQFF.

The V gene is TRBV21-1, the J gene TRBJ1-1; the listed D gene, TRBD1, was not tested against the DNA. TRBV21-1 is a known pseudogene. The CDR3 loop spans 18 amino acids. DNA for the CDR3: TGTGCCAGCAGCTTGGACCATGACAGGGGAGTGTTGAACACTGAAGCTTTCTTT. It yields the protein CASSLDHDRGVLNTEAFF.

This chain connects TRBV29-1 to TRBJ2-7, with D unclear. The CDR3 has 12 residues. Germline V gene sequence: CDR1 SQVTM, CDR2 ANQGSEA. Trimming stripped 1 base from V and 0 bases from J, with 4 bases between. DNA of the CDR3: TGCAGCGTTGAAGTGTACTCCTACGAGCAGTACTTC. Protein product: CSVEVYSYEQYF.

The gene calls are TRBV7-6 and TRBJ2-3, with a possible D match to TRBD1 (6 bases). The germline V gene encodes CDR1 SGHVS and CDR2 FNYEAQ. This CDR3 region has 15 residues. V lost 6 bases, J lost 4 bases, and 17 bases lay in between. CDR3: CASSRQVDSADTQYF. Here the CDR3 DNA reads TGTGCCAGCAGTAGACAGGTCGATAGTGCAGATACGCAGTATTTT.

The rearrangement links TRBV4-2 to TRBJ2-7; D is undetermined. From germline, CDR1 is LGHNA and CDR2 YNFKEQ. The CDR3 length is 15 residues. The V and J ends lost 0 bases and 3 bases respectively, with 12 bases between them. The CDR3 DNA follows: TGTGCCAGCAGCCAAGAGAAAGGCTCGGGCTACGAGCAGTACTTC. It specifies CASSQEKGSGYEQYF.

The chain recombines TRBV30 with TRBJ2-1; 7 bases are shared with TRBD2. Germline V gene sequence: CDR1 GTSNPN, CDR2 SVGIG (reference sequence). CDR3 size: 11 residues. Trimming took 5 bases from V and 9 from J; bases not matched to a gene: 4. The CDR3 spells CAWGGLLEQFF. The CDR3 DNA is TGTGCCTGGGGGGGACTACTTGAGCAGTTCTTC.

The sample holds a few counts of this clone. V and J are TRBV5-1 and TRBJ1-3, with D tentatively TRBD1 (5 bases). The CDR3 extends over 16 amino acids. Germline V gene data show CDR1 as SGHRS and CDR2 as YFSETQ. V gave up 0 bases and J gave up 0 bases, with 10 bases separating them. The CDR3 region is CASSLDIQGSGNTIYF. As DNA, the CDR3 is TGCGCCAGCAGCTTGGATATCCAGGGCTCTGGAAACACCATATATTTT.

The chain carries TRBV30 and TRBJ1-2; D uncertain. Trimming took off 2 bases at V and 4 bases at J, with 8 bases between the two ends. CDR1 and CDR2 from the germline V gene are GTSNPN and SVGIG (reference sequence). The CDR3 runs 12 residues. The CDR3: CAWSTGSYGYTF. CDR3 nucleotide sequence: TGTGCCTGGAGTACGGGGAGCTATGGCTACACCTTC.

The chain employs TRBV7-3 and TRBJ2-2; 7 bases are a match to TRBD1. This CDR3 is 14 amino acids long. The trim removed 4 bases at V and 5 bases at J, leaving 4 bases unmatched. CDR1 is SGHTA, CDR2 FQGTGA, per germline. The CDR3 region is CASSSPTGTGELFF. CDR3 DNA: TGTGCCAGCAGCTCCCCGACAGGGACCGGGGAGCTGTTTTTT.

This chain links TRBV11-1 with TRBJ2-7, with D tentatively TRBD2 (5 bases). Germline values: CDR1 SGHAT, CDR2 FQDESV (reference sequence). There are 15 residues in the CDR3. With 1 base removed from V and 4 bases from J, the gap between germline ends came to 14 bases. The CDR3 coding sequence is TGTGCCAGCAGCTTAGGAAGCGGTCCGCTTTACGAGCAGTACTTC. This translates into CASSLGSGPLYEQYF.

This chain links TRBV15 with TRBJ1-2; 8 positions agree with TRBD1. CDR1 is LNHNV and CDR2 is YYDKDF in the germline V gene (reference sequence). V lost 0 bases and J lost 7; bases outside the gene matches: 16. The CDR3 spans 18 residues. CDR3 sequence reads: CATSRDRNPGGPPFGYTF. The CDR3 DNA follows: TGTGCCACCAGCAGAGATCGAAACCCAGGGGGCCCCCCATTTGGCTACACCTTC. Full variable domain (missing parts from reference TRBV15 and TRBJ1-2): DAMVIQNPRYQVTQFGKPVTLSCSQTLNHNVMYWYQQKSSQAPKLLFHYYDKDFNNEADTPDNFQSRRPNTSFCFLDIRSPGLGDTAMYLCATSRDRNPGGPPFGYTFGSGTRLTVV.

This clone was seen more than once but under ten times. The rearrangement links TRBV27 to TRBJ2-7; the match to TRBD2 covers 8 bases. Germline CDR1 is MNHEY and CDR2 is SMNVEV (reference sequence). Germline trimming cut 5 bases from V and 2 bases from J; bases unmatched to any gene: 11. CDR3 size: 16 residues. The CDR3 DNA sequence: TGTGCCAGCAGTCCCCTGAGCGGGAGCTGGCCCTACGAGCAGTACTTC. Translated, it gives CASSPLSGSWPYEQYF.

This clone was seen a handful of times. The chain carries TRBV29-1 and TRBJ2-3; no definite D call. Trimming took 4 bases from V and 0 from J, leaving 11 bases between them. The germline V gene encodes CDR1 SQVTM and CDR2 ANQGSEA. CDR3 length: 14 residues. The CDR3 DNA reads TGCAGCGTTGTGAGTATACCTAGCACAGATACGCAGTATTTT. This gives the protein CSVVSIPSTDTQYF.

This clone was observed a few times. CDR3 residues: CASSLGLAATDTQYF. The CDR3 DNA reads as TGTGCCAGCAGTCTCGGACTAGCGGCCACAGATACGCAGTATTTT. The V and J genes are TRBV11-2 and TRBJ2-3, with 10 nucleotides matching TRBD2. Per germline, CDR1 SGHAT and CDR2 FQNNGV. The J segment lost 2 bases and the V segment lost 6 bases, leaving 5 bases of the junction unmatched. The CDR3 length is 15 residues.

The chain couples TRBV18 to TRBJ1-4, with a possible D match to TRBD1 (5 bases). Per germline, CDR1 KGHSH and CDR2 LQKENI. The CDR3 length is 16 residues. V lost 3 bases, J lost 10 bases, and 21 bases lay in between. The CDR3 DNA sequence: TGTGCCAGCTCACCCGGAAATCGGAGGGGATTTGGAAAACTGTTTTTT. Amino acids: CASSPGNRRGFGKLFF. The full variable domain, in which reference TRBV18 and TRBJ1-4 provide the parts outside the CDR3, is NAGVMQNPRHLVRRRGQEARLRCSPMKGHSHVYWYRQLPEEGLKFMVYLQKENIIDESGMPKERFSAEFPKEGPSILRIQQVVRGDSAAYFCASSPGNRRGFGKLFFGSGTQLSVL.

This clone has more than one count but fewer than ten. The chain is built from TRBV27 and TRBJ1-6; 8 nucleotides line up with TRBD1. The ends lost 5 bases at V and 7 bases at J; junction bases unmatched: 7. The CDR3 is made up of 15 amino acids. CDR1 and CDR2 (germline): MNHEY, SMNVEV (reference sequence). Written as DNA, the CDR3 is TGTGCCAGCAGTCCCCGGGGACAGGCGAATTCACCCCTCCACTTT. Protein product: CASSPRGQANSPLHF.

This clone was detected only a few times. CDR3 in DNA: TGTGCCAGCAGCTTAGGGACTAGCGGGAGCCCCAGCTGGGGGAATGAGCAGTTCTTC. As protein: CASSLGTSGSPSWGNEQFF. The chain links TRBV7-9 to TRBJ2-1, with TRBD2 matching over 13 bases. This CDR3 region has 19 residues. In germline, CDR1 is SEHNR, CDR2 FQNEAQ (reference sequence). J was trimmed by 7 bases and V by 1 base; bases with no gene match: 13.

The J gene is TRBJ2-7, the V gene TRBV4-3; 8 bases align to TRBD1. The CDR3 contains 15 residues. In germline, CDR1 is LGHNA, CDR2 YSLEER. Trimming at V came to 2 bases and at J to 2 bases, leaving 5 bases not matched to a gene. The CDR3 DNA sequence: TGCGCCAGCAGCCAATCCGGGACAGGAACCTACGAGCAGTACTTC. Translating it yields CASSQSGTGTYEQYF.

This clone was seen more than once but under ten times. This rearrangement joins TRBV11-1 to TRBJ2-7; TRBD2 agrees at 7 bases. CDR3 length: 15 amino acids. Trimming took 2 bases from V and 3 from J; bases not matched to a gene: 7. Germline V gives CDR1 SGHAT, CDR2 FQDESV (reference sequence). The CDR3 nucleotides are TGTGCCAGCAGCTTACGGGCGGGGGAGAACTACGAGCAGTACTTC. This encodes CASSLRAGENYEQYF.

This sequence joins TRBV28 and TRBJ2-5; perhaps TRBD1 as D (5 bases). Trimming removed 7 bases at V and 3 bases at J, with 12 bases between. Germline assignment: CDR1 MDHEN and CDR2 SYDVKM. The CDR3 loop spans 13 amino acids. This chain's CDR3 is CASTSDRKETQYF. The CDR3 DNA reads TGTGCCAGCACCTCCGACAGAAAAGAGACCCAGTACTTC. Full variable domain (outside the CDR3, taken from reference TRBV28 and TRBJ2-5): DVKVTQSSRYLVKRTGEKVFLECVQDMDHENMFWYRQDPGLGLRLIYFSYDVKMKEKGDIPEGYSVSREKKERFSLILESASTNQTSMYLCASTSDRKETQYFGPGTRLLVL.

This clone has just a few counts. The chain is built from TRBV5-1 and TRBJ2-3; TRBD1 matches 8 bases. The CDR3 runs 16 residues. Germline loops: CDR1 SGHRS, CDR2 YFSETQ. V was pared by 0 bases and J by 5 bases, with 8 bases of the junction left unmatched. The CDR3 region is CASSLDAQGAGDTQYF. CDR3 bases: TGCGCCAGCAGCTTGGATGCCCAGGGGGCCGGAGATACGCAGTATTTT.

The table lists this clone with many counts. The chain joins TRBV5-1 to TRBJ1-4; D remains ambiguous. Germline-derived CDR1 and CDR2 are SGHRS and YFSETQ. The CDR3 spans 14 residues. Trimming took off 5 bases at V and 7 bases at J, with 15 bases between the two ends. The CDR3 region is CASSPGYLGEKLFF. In nucleotides, the CDR3 is TGCGCCAGCAGTCCGGGATATCTGGGTGAAAAACTGTTTTTT. The whole variable domain, filled in from reference TRBV5-1 and TRBJ1-4, reads KAGVTQTPRYLIKTRGQQVTLSCSPISGHRSVSWYQQTPGQGLQFLFEYFSETQRNKGNFPGRFSGRQFSNSRSEMNVSTLELGDSALYLCASSPGYLGEKLFFGSGTQLSVL.

CDR3: CASSHVGGALNEQFF. CDR3 nucleotide sequence: TGTGCCAGCAGCCATGTCGGGGGGGCCTTAAATGAGCAGTTCTTC. The chain uses TRBV4-2 and TRBJ2-1; 8 positions match TRBD2. Germline V gene sequence: CDR1 LGHNA, CDR2 YNFKEQ. V shed 3 bases, J shed 7 bases, and the junction held 8 bases outside the gene matches. This CDR3 contains 15 residues.

This sequence joins TRBV19 and TRBJ1-1; no clear D gene. V was trimmed by 3 bases and J by 3 bases, leaving 11 bases between them. In germline, CDR1 is LNHDA, CDR2 SQIVND (reference sequence). The CDR3 totals 14 residues. The CDR3 sequence is CASSIFGSYTEAFF. CDR3 coding DNA: TGTGCCAGTAGTATTTTCGGGTCCTACACTGAAGCTTTCTTT.

V gene TRBV11-3 combines with J gene TRBJ2-3; TRBD2 matches 10 bases. V lost 5 bases and J lost 5; bases outside the gene matches: 10. The CDR3 runs to 16 residues. Germline CDR1 reads SGHNT; CDR2 reads YENEEA. CDR3 bases: TGTGCCAGCAGCCCCGGGGGAGCGGGGGGGCAAGATACGCAGTATTTT. Residues: CASSPGGAGGQDTQYF.

This clone occurred a few times. The chain has TRBV6-1 and TRBJ2-1; TRBD2 matches at 14 bases. J was trimmed by 9 bases and V by 8 bases; bases with no gene match: 9. The length of the CDR3 is 15 residues. Germline V lookup: CDR1 MNHNS, CDR2 SASEGT. This chain's CDR3 is CASARLAGGQGEQFF. In DNA form, the CDR3 reads TGTGCCAGCGCCCGACTAGCGGGGGGGCAGGGTGAGCAGTTCTTC.

The CDR3, as DNA: TGTGCCAGCAGCTTAGTAGGACTCCTTCATGAGCAGTTCTTC. As protein: CASSLVGLLHEQFF. The chain carries TRBV7-8 and TRBJ2-1, with a weak D call TRBD2 (5 bases). The CDR3 runs 14 residues. Germline CDR1 reads SGHVS; CDR2 reads FQNEAQ. The V gene lost 1 base and the J gene lost 8 bases, with 12 bases spanning the gap. Using reference TRBV7-8 and TRBJ2-1 for the parts outside the CDR3, the full variable domain is GAGVSQSPRYKVAKRGQDVALRCDPISGHVSLFWYQQALGQGPEFLTYFQNEAQLDKSGLPSDRFFAERPEGSVSTLKIQRTQQEDSAVYLCASSLVGLLHEQFFGPGTRLTVL.

This clone has just a few counts. The CDR3 sequence: CAWSKVVNTEAFF. The DNA of the CDR3 is TGTGCCTGGAGCAAAGTAGTGAACACTGAAGCTTTCTTT. The rearrangement links TRBV30 to TRBJ1-1; D unresolved. This CDR3 is 13 amino acids long. Trimming removed 3 bases from V and 0 bases from J, with 8 bases in between. Germline CDR1 reads GTSNPN; CDR2 reads SVGIG (reference sequence).